Following are 14 T cell receptor beta chains from one sample sequenced in a study of cytomegalovirus exposure and HLA in healthy donors. PCR involved 60 Vbeta and 13 Jbeta primers. Sequencing was performed with immunoSEQ multiplex PCR; in TCRdb, only in-frame clones are kept and a portion is missing. In the table there are over 70,000 clones, about 74% of which are singletons. What was sequenced was PBMCs. The receptors derive from a human donor in good health.

The rearrangement joins TRBV12-5 to TRBJ2-5; TRBD2 might be the D (7 bases). CDR3 length equals 16 residues. Trimming removed 3 bases at V and 5 bases at J, with 19 bases between. From germline, CDR1 is LGHNT and CDR2 FRNRAP. CDR3 in amino acids: CASGLGGATGKETQYF. The CDR3 nucleotides read TGTGCTAGTGGTTTAGGGGGGGCAACAGGGAAGGAGACCCAGTACTTC.

The chain links TRBV27 to TRBJ2-3; the D gene is possibly TRBD1 (7 bases). Germline-derived CDR1 and CDR2 are MNHEY and SMNVEV (reference sequence). Trimming left V 6 bases short and J 6 bases short, with 16 bases between. The length of the CDR3 is 14 residues. The DNA of the CDR3 is TGTGCCAGCAGGATTCGGAGGGGGCTGGATACGCAGTATTTT. Encoded protein: CASRIRRGLDTQYF.

The chain combines TRBV5-1 with TRBJ2-2, with 10 bases lining up with TRBD1. This CDR3 is 16 amino acids long. The germline V gene has CDR1 SGHRS and CDR2 YFSETQ. Unmatched junction bases numbered 8, after V lost 4 bases and J lost 5 bases. Here the CDR3 DNA reads TGCGCCAGCAGCCCCCCCGGGACAGGGGAGACCGGGGAGCTGTTTTTT. Amino acids: CASSPPGTGETGELFF.

This rearrangement joins TRBV4-2 to TRBJ1-6; 7 nucleotides line up with TRBD1. V shed 0 bases and J 8 bases; nucleotides not matched to a gene: 7. The CDR3 contains 16 residues. The germline gives CDR1 LGHNA, CDR2 YNFKEQ. CDR3: CASSQDRDRADSPLHF. CDR3 in DNA: TGTGCCAGCAGCCAAGACCGAGACAGGGCCGATTCACCCCTCCACTTT.

In the case of this clone: Other DNA sequences in this sample translate to the same CDR3. CDR3 sequence (DNA): TGCGCCAGCAGCTTGGGGGACAGAAACACTGAAGCTTTCTTT. Translating gives CASSLGDRNTEAFF. This chain joins TRBV5-1 and TRBJ1-1, with 7 bases aligning to TRBD1. The ends lost 0 bases at V and 2 bases at J; junction bases unmatched: 1. The CDR3 runs to 14 residues. Germline CDR1 SGHRS, CDR2 YFSETQ.

This chain uses TRBV19 with TRBJ2-1; 7 nucleotides match TRBD2. Germline assignment: CDR1 LNHDA and CDR2 SQIVND (reference sequence). This CDR3 region has 17 residues. With 5 bases clipped from V and 7 bases from J, the junction kept 17 bases outside the gene matches. The CDR3 DNA follows: TGTGCCAGTAGTCCCGATCGGGCTAGCGGAGCGGGGAATGAGCAGTTCTTC. Its translation is CASSPDRASGAGNEQFF.

The chain carries TRBV4-1 and TRBJ1-1; a possible D gene is TRBD1 (6 bases). CDR3 length equals 15 residues. V was trimmed by 1 base and J by 1 base, leaving 10 bases between them. CDR1 and CDR2 from the germline V gene are MGHRA and YSYEKL. CDR3 residues: CASSQGPRGNTEAFF. As DNA, the CDR3 is TGCGCCAGCAGCCAAGGGCCCAGGGGGAACACTGAAGCTTTCTTT.

Only a few counts were recorded for this clone. This sequence joins TRBV5-1 and TRBJ2-3; 9 nucleotides line up with TRBD2. Germline V CDR1 and CDR2: SGHRS, YFSETQ. Trimming removed 1 base from V and 0 bases from J; junction bases left unmatched: 0. The length of the CDR3 is 15 residues. The CDR3 sequence is CASSLLAGSTDTQYF. The CDR3 DNA is TGCGCCAGCAGCTTGCTAGCGGGGAGCACAGATACGCAGTATTTT. Variable domain in full (rest from reference TRBV5-1 and TRBJ2-3): KAGVTQTPRYLIKTRGQQVTLSCSPISGHRSVSWYQQTPGQGLQFLFEYFSETQRNKGNFPGRFSGRQFSNSRSEMNVSTLELGDSALYLCASSLLAGSTDTQYFGPGTRLTVL.

The chain couples TRBV5-1 to TRBJ2-2, with 12 positions matching TRBD2. Trimming took 4 bases from V and 1 from J; bases not matched to a gene: 5. The germline V gene encodes CDR1 SGHRS and CDR2 YFSETQ. CDR3 length equals 17 residues. CDR3 nucleotide sequence: TGCGCCAGCAGCCGACCGGGACTAGCGGGGAACACCGGGGAGCTGTTTTTT. Protein sequence: CASSRPGLAGNTGELFF.

The genes are TRBV9 and TRBJ2-5; 9 positions match TRBD2. From germline, CDR1 is SGDLS and CDR2 YYNGEE. This CDR3 spans 14 amino acids. V lost 4 bases and J lost 5; bases outside the gene matches: 6. CDR3 sequence: CASSPWTSVETQYF. The CDR3 DNA reads as TGTGCCAGCAGCCCCTGGACTAGCGTGGAGACCCAGTACTTC.

J is TRBJ1-1 and V is TRBV6-5, with 7 bases fitting TRBD1. Germline loops: CDR1 MNHEY, CDR2 SVGAGI. This CDR3 is built from 15 residues. V lost 4 bases, J lost 8 bases, and 13 bases stayed unmatched. The CDR3 protein is CASSSGRGPGGEAFF. The CDR3 region has the DNA TGTGCCAGCAGTTCCGGGAGGGGGCCTGGTGGGGAAGCTTTCTTT.

This chain uses TRBV9 with TRBJ2-1, with TRBD2 identical over 13 bases. V dropped 7 bases and J dropped 7; count of bases not matched to a gene: 8. The germline V gene has CDR1 SGDLS and CDR2 YYNGEE. CDR3 length equals 15 residues. CDR3 region: CASGGGLAGENEQFF. DNA for the CDR3: TGTGCCAGCGGGGGTGGACTAGCGGGAGAAAATGAGCAGTTCTTC.

This clone came up once. The V call is TRBV6-5, the J call TRBJ1-2; D ambiguous. The CDR3 length is 13 residues. Germline V lookup: CDR1 MNHEY, CDR2 SVGAGI. Trimming pared 5 bases from V and 8 bases from J, leaving 15 bases between. Here the CDR3 reads CASSPDNLQGYTF. CDR3 in DNA: TGTGCCAGCAGTCCTGACAACCTTCAGGGCTACACCTTC.

The chain couples TRBV5-6 to TRBJ2-5, with D hard to call. This CDR3 has 13 amino acids. Germline V CDR1 and CDR2: SGHDT, YYEEEE. V lost 0 bases and J 5 bases, leaving 8 bases between the germline ends. In nucleotides, the CDR3 is TGTGCCAGCAGCTTGGTAGATACGGAGACCCAGTACTTC. It yields the protein CASSLVDTETQYF.